The 8 T cell receptor beta chains given below trace back to one sample, sequenced in a study of cytomegalovirus exposure and HLA in healthy donors. Assay: immunoSEQ multiplex PCR; the TCRdb copy retains only in-frame clones and omits some. The profile shows 150,000 to 200,000 clones, 86% of them singletons. The sequencing input was PBMCs. Receptors were obtained from a woman under 30 in good health and CMV-seronegative.

This clone turned up a few times. The rearrangement uses TRBV10-3 and TRBJ2-7, with TRBD1 as a possible D gene (6 bases). The CDR3 runs to 14 residues. V was shortened by 5 bases and J by 2 bases, with 13 bases between the two germline ends. The germline V gene encodes CDR1 ENHRY and CDR2 SYGVKD. The CDR3 spells CAISRRQEAYEQYF. DNA of the CDR3: TGTGCCATCAGTAGAAGACAGGAGGCCTACGAGCAGTACTTC.

The chain has TRBV29-1 and TRBJ2-6; the D gene is possibly TRBD2 (6 bases). CDR1 is SQVTM, CDR2 ANQGSEA, per germline. This CDR3 region has 15 residues. V lost 6 bases and J lost 0, with 12 bases in between. The CDR3 region is CSVFPGGSGANVLTF. CDR3 nucleotides: TGCAGCGTCTTTCCCGGGGGCTCTGGGGCCAACGTCCTGACTTTC.

The rearrangement joins TRBV5-5 to TRBJ1-3, with D perhaps TRBD1 (5 bases). The CDR3 covers 16 residues. The V gene's germline CDR1 is SGHKS and CDR2 YYEKEE (reference sequence). The germline V and J ends were trimmed by 7 bases and 1 base, with 18 bases remaining between them. In DNA form, the CDR3 reads TGTGCCAGCTCCCCCACGGGGGGAACGTCTGGAAACACCATATATTTT. This encodes CASSPTGGTSGNTIYF.

This chain links TRBV10-2 with TRBJ2-7, with TRBD1 identical over 7 bases. V lost 2 bases and J lost 9; bases outside the gene matches: 4. The CDR3 length is 12 residues. Germline V gene sequence: CDR1 WSHSY, CDR2 SAAADI. The CDR3 loop reads CASSERRDRQYF. CDR3 DNA: TGCGCCAGCAGTGAGCGCCGGGACAGGCAGTACTTC.

The rearrangement joins TRBV6-4 to TRBJ2-7; D uncertain. Germline assignment: CDR1 MRHNA and CDR2 SNTAGT. This CDR3 is 11 amino acids long. Trimming took 9 bases from V and 6 from J, leaving 12 bases between them. The CDR3 reads CARPYSPEQYF. The CDR3 nucleotides are TGTGCCAGGCCCTACTCCCCCGAGCAGTACTTC.

A few counts support this clone. This rearrangement joins TRBV9 to TRBJ2-1, with D tentatively TRBD1 (5 bases). Trimming pared 0 bases from V and 7 bases from J, leaving 8 bases between. CDR1 and CDR2 from the germline V gene are SGDLS and YYNGEE. The CDR3 totals 13 residues. In nucleotides, the CDR3 is TGTGCCAGCAGCGTAGGGACACCGAATGAGCAGTTCTTC. This gives the protein CASSVGTPNEQFF.

V gene TRBV9 combines with J gene TRBJ1-3, with D possibly matching TRBD1 (5 bases). This CDR3 contains 14 residues. Germline assignment: CDR1 SGDLS and CDR2 YYNGEE. V dropped 2 bases and J dropped 4 bases, with 10 bases sitting between them. The CDR3 protein is CASSVSGVGNTIYF. The DNA for the CDR3 is TGTGCCAGCAGCGTCTCGGGGGTCGGAAACACCATATATTTT.

V usage is TRBV27 and J usage is TRBJ2-7; 7 positions agree with TRBD2. The junction had 6 bases not matched to a gene; V was cut back by 3 bases and J by 7 bases. The CDR3 loop spans 13 amino acids. Germline CDR1 is MNHEY and CDR2 is SMNVEV (reference sequence). DNA of the CDR3: TGTGCCAGCAGTTTTGGGGGGGAGAAGGAGCAGTACTTC. It is translated as CASSFGGEKEQYF.